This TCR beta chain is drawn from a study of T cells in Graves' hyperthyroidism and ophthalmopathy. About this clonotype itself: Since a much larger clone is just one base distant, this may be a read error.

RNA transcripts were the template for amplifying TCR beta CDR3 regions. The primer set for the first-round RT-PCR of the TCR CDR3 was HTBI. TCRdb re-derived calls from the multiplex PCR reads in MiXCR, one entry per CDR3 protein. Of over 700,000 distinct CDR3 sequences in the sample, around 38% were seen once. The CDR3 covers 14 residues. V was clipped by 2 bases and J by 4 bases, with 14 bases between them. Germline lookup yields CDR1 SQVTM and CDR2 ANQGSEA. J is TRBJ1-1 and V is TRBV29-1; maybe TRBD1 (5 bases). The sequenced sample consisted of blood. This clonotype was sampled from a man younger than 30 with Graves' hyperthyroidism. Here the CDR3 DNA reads TGCAGCGTTGAACGAACAGGAGGGCGCACTGAAGCTTTCTTT. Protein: CSVERTGGRTEAFF.